The 13 T cell receptor beta chains in this list originate from one sample, sequenced in a study of T cell responses to AZD1222 COVID-19 vaccine. The repertoire was sequenced with immunoSEQ multiplex PCR; TCRdb's copy has only in-frame clones and lacks some. Among 130,000 or so clones listed, 80% to 95% were seen once. The sequences come from peripheral blood, collected on day 0 of AZD1222 vaccination. These receptors all come from an adult in good health.

This sequence joins TRBV4-1 and TRBJ2-7; perhaps TRBD1 as D (5 bases). V shed 3 bases and J shed 3 bases, with 9 bases lying between them. The germline gives CDR1 MGHRA, CDR2 YSYEKL. The CDR3 is 13 residues long. In DNA form, the CDR3 reads TGCGCCAGCAGCCATCCCGACAGCTACGAGCAGTACTTC. This sequence encodes CASSHPDSYEQYF.

As regards this clone: The identical CDR3 is also encoded by other nucleotide sequences in the sample. The chain joins TRBV11-3 to TRBJ2-3; 11 bases are shared with TRBD2. J was trimmed by 6 bases and V by 1 base; bases with no gene match: 0. The CDR3 has 14 amino acids. Germline CDR1 is SGHNT and CDR2 is YENEEA. The CDR3 DNA sequence: TGTGCCAGCAGCTTAGGGACTAGCGGGGATACGCAGTATTTT. As protein: CASSLGTSGDTQYF.

The V and J genes are TRBV28 and TRBJ1-2; D perhaps matches TRBD1 (6 bases). Trimming took 6 bases from V and 7 from J, leaving 18 bases between them. Germline V lookup: CDR1 MDHEN, CDR2 SYDVKM. The CDR3 runs 14 residues. Written as DNA, the CDR3 is TGTGCCAGCAGAGAGAGGGGGGGGTCTTTTGGCTACACCTTC. The encoded protein is CASRERGGSFGYTF.

This clone came up once. V is TRBV14 and J is TRBJ2-1; D perhaps matches TRBD1 (5 bases). This CDR3 region has 14 residues. CDR1 and CDR2 from the germline V gene are SGHDN and FVKESK. V gave up 1 base and J gave up 6 bases, with 10 bases separating them. CDR3 DNA: TGTGCCAGCAGCCAAGTGACAGCCACCAATGAGCAGTTCTTC. Translation gives CASSQVTATNEQFF.

This clone came up once. The chain has TRBV28 and TRBJ2-7, with a tentative D call TRBD1 (6 bases). The V and J ends lost 8 bases and 2 bases respectively, with 13 bases between them. CDR1 is MDHEN and CDR2 is SYDVKM in the germline V gene. The length of the CDR3 is 13 residues. CDR3 nucleotides: TGTGCCAGCGCTCCAGGGGCAACCTACGAGCAGTACTTC. It encodes CASAPGATYEQYF.

This clone was seen a handful of times. The chain has TRBV29-1 and TRBJ2-3, with a weak D call TRBD1 (6 bases). The CDR3 spans 13 residues. Germline V gene data show CDR1 as SQVTM and CDR2 as ANQGSEA. The CDR3 DNA follows: TGCACTATCAGGGGCCCTAGCACAGATACGCAGTATTTT. This sequence encodes CTIRGPSTDTQYF.

The rearrangement links TRBV5-1 to TRBJ2-7; a weak D match, TRBD2 (6 bases). Trimming removed 4 bases from V and 6 bases from J, with 20 bases in between. This CDR3 has 15 amino acids. Germline CDR1 is SGHRS and CDR2 is YFSETQ. CDR3 DNA sequence: TGCGCCAGCAGCCTAGACGGGGGTTCTCAGGGCGAGCAGTACTTC. Translating it yields CASSLDGGSQGEQYF.

The chain links TRBV28 to TRBJ1-5, with 9 bases that match TRBD1. V trimming: 4 bases; J trimming: 0 bases; junction bases outside the gene matches: 10. Looked up from germline, CDR1 is MDHEN and CDR2 is SYDVKM. The length of the CDR3 is 18 residues. The CDR3 coding sequence is TGTGCCAGCAGTTCACGACAGGGGGACCGATATAGCAATCAGCCCCAGCATTTT. This codes for CASSSRQGDRYSNQPQHF. The full variable domain, rest sourced from reference TRBV28 and TRBJ1-5, is DVKVTQSSRYLVKRTGEKVFLECVQDMDHENMFWYRQDPGLGLRLIYFSYDVKMKEKGDIPEGYSVSREKKERFSLILESASTNQTSMYLCASSSRQGDRYSNQPQHFGDGTRLSIL.

The chain couples TRBV19 to TRBJ1-4, with D perhaps TRBD1 (5 bases). The germline gives CDR1 LNHDA, CDR2 SQIVND (reference sequence). The CDR3 spans 16 residues. The germline V and J ends were trimmed by 5 bases and 6 bases, with 19 bases remaining between them. The CDR3 DNA is TGTGCCAGTAGTCGCTGGGGGGGGAAAGGTGATGAAAAACTGTTTTTT. Amino acids: CASSRWGGKGDEKLFF. The full variable domain, completed using reference TRBV19 and TRBJ1-4, is DGGITQSPKYLFRKEGQNVTLSCEQNLNHDAMYWYRQDPGQGLRLIYYSQIVNDFQKGDIAEGYSVSREKKESFPLTVTSAQKNPTAFYLCASSRWGGKGDEKLFFGSGTQLSVL.

The chain carries TRBV6-5 and TRBJ2-7, with 8 bases fitting TRBD1. Germline V gene lookup returns CDR1 MNHEY and CDR2 SVGAGI. V lost 4 bases and J lost 7; bases outside the gene matches: 6. CDR3 size: 13 residues. The CDR3 nucleotides read TGTGCCAGCAGTTTGCGGACAGGGAGGGAGCAGTACTTC. It specifies CASSLRTGREQYF.

Details on this clone: Other DNA sequences in the same sample also yield this CDR3. V usage is TRBV7-9 and J usage is TRBJ1-5, with D maybe TRBD1 (6 bases). The CDR3 is 13 residues long. Germline CDR1 SEHNR, CDR2 FQNEAQ (reference sequence). Between the trimmed V and J ends, which lost 1 base and 7 bases, there was a span of 8 bases. CDR3 sequence (DNA): TGTGCCAGCAGCTTAGAAGGGGGACAGCCCCAGCATTTT. It codes for CASSLEGGQPQHF.

The gene calls are TRBV28 and TRBJ1-2; tentatively, D is TRBD1 (5 bases). The V and J ends lost 11 bases and 6 bases respectively, with 22 bases between them. Germline CDR1 and CDR2: MDHEN and SYDVKM. This CDR3 contains 14 residues. CDR3 amino acids: CALGTGFFLDGYTF. In DNA form, the CDR3 reads TGTGCCTTAGGGACTGGTTTTTTTTTGGATGGCTACACCTTC.

The rearrangement joins TRBV5-8 to TRBJ1-2, with D uncertain. There are 12 residues in the CDR3. Trimming took off 6 bases at V and 7 bases at J, with 13 bases between the two ends. CDR1 is SGHTS, CDR2 YDEGEE, per germline. The CDR3 loop reads CASTMFDGGYTF. CDR3 DNA: TGTGCCAGCACTATGTTTGATGGTGGCTACACCTTC.